This entry features one TCR beta chain sequence. Germline V gene lookup returns CDR1 MNHNY and CDR2 SVGAGI (reference sequence). V was pared by 6 bases and J by 5 bases, with 8 bases of the junction left unmatched. The length of the CDR3 is 15 residues. This entry comes from a study of shared clonotypes between healthy human individuals. Method: immunoSEQ multiplex PCR; TCRdb's copy keeps in-frame clones and lacks some. There are roughly 680,000 clones in the sample; just under 75% occur only once, and under 2% lies in the top ten. This receptor was taken from a woman aged 25 to 45 in good health. This chain joins TRBV6-6 and TRBJ1-5, with TRBD1 matching over 9 bases. The sequenced material came from memory CD4+ T cells sorted from blood. Subset specified: CD45RA-negative fraction. The CDR3 DNA is TGTGCCAGCAGCCCGCCGGGACAGGGACATCAGCCCCAGCATTTT. Translation: CASSPPGQGHQPQHF.